This is a list of T cell receptor beta chains from one sample in a study of shared clonotypes between healthy human individuals. Produced via immunoSEQ multiplex PCR; TCRdb's table is partial and in-frame only. The table lists about 560,000 clones, around 76% of them singletons. Input material: PBMCs. The source is a woman aged 40 to 50 in good health. Some clones in this sample may be carry-over from other donors' samples. Each CDR3 is given with its conserved first and last residue. The order of the fields is J gene, CDR3 length, D gene, clone size, V gene, CDR3 DNA, CDR3 protein. The D gene is left open where the match is weak. Clone size is stated in some rows and not others, as once, few, many or a class when expanded.

TRBJ2-7 | 15 | TRBD1 | NA | TRBV15 | TGTGCCACCAGCAGAGATGAGGGGGCATCCTACGAGCAGTACTTC | CATSRDEGASYEQYF
TRBJ1-1 | 15 | NA | once | TRBV7-2 | TGTGCCAGCAGCTTAGGGGGGGCTGGTGGCACTGAAGCTTTCTTT | CASSLGGAGGTEAFF
TRBJ2-3 | 13 | TRBD2 | many | TRBV29-1 | TGCAGCGTTGAGGAGGGGAGGGGCTATACGCAGTATTTT | CSVEEGRGYTQYF
TRBJ2-7 | 12 | NA | NA | TRBV29-1 | TGCAGCGTCCGTGACAACCACTACGAGCAGTACTTC | CSVRDNHYEQYF
TRBJ2-7 | 14 | TRBD1 | few | TRBV19 | TGTGCCAGTAGTCTGTGGACAGGGCGCTACGAGCAGTACTTC | CASSLWTGRYEQYF
TRBJ2-1 | 19 | NA | NA | TRBV6-4 | TGTGCCAGCAGTGATTTTGGGCCAAAGCAGGGGAGGGGATACAATGAGCAGTTCTTC | CASSDFGPKQGRGYNEQFF
TRBJ1-5 | 17 | NA | NA | TRBV2 | TGTGCCAGCAGTCTCACATTAACAGGGTTCACCAATCAGCCCCAGCATTTT | CASSLTLTGFTNQPQHF
TRBJ2-2 | 13 | NA | NA | TRBV5-4 | TGTGCCAGCAGCCGGGACCGGACCGGGGAGCTGTTTTTT | CASSRDRTGELFF
TRBJ2-7 | 13 | TRBD1 | NA | TRBV29-1 | TGCAGCGCCCGCCGGGACAGGAGTTACGAGCAGTACTTC | CSARRDRSYEQYF
TRBJ2-7 | 14 | NA | few | TRBV11-2 | TGTGCCAGCAGCCTTCAGGGATCAACCTACGAGCAGTACTTC | CASSLQGSTYEQYF
TRBJ2-1 | 18 | TRBD2 | NA | TRBV29-1 | TGCAGCGTTGAGGGACTAGCGGGAGTTGAAGTCATCTACAATGAGCAGTTCTTC | CSVEGLAGVEVIYNEQFF
TRBJ1-2 | 15 | NA | few | TRBV18 | TGTGCCAGCTCACCCTTCGTGGGGAAAACCTATGGCTACACCTTC | CASSPFVGKTYGYTF
TRBJ2-7 | 16 | TRBD2 | NA | TRBV19 | TGTGCCAGTAGTATGTATATGTTAGCGGGGGCCAGCGAGCAGTACTTC | CASSMYMLAGASEQYF
TRBJ1-2 | 12 | TRBD1 | NA | TRBV2 | TGTGCCAGCACCAGGACAGGGGATGGCTACACCTTC | CASTRTGDGYTF
TRBJ1-2 | 15 | NA | few | TRBV5-6 | TGTGCCAGCAGCTTACCGGGGACGCGTAACTATGGCTACACCTTC | CASSLPGTRNYGYTF
TRBJ2-1 | 17 | TRBD1 | NA | TRBV10-3 | TGTGCCATCAGTGAGTCGAGTTGGACAGGGAGGCCCAATGAGCAGTTCTTC | CAISESSWTGRPNEQFF
TRBJ1-2 | 14 | NA | NA | TRBV9 | TGTGCCAGCATCGGACCCGGAGCTAACTATGGCTACACCTTC | CASIGPGANYGYTF
TRBJ2-7 | 13 | TRBD2 | once | TRBV5-4 | TGTGCCAGCAGCCGGACTAGCGGTGACGAGCAGTACTTC | CASSRTSGDEQYF
TRBJ1-2 | 15 | TRBD1 | NA | TRBV4-1 | TGCGCCAGCAGCCAAGGGACAGGTTATAACTATGGCTACACCTTC | CASSQGTGYNYGYTF
TRBJ2-1 | 16 | TRBD2 | NA | TRBV7-3 | TGTGCCAGCAGCTCCTACGGGGGGAGCTCCTACAATGAGCAGTTCTTC | CASSSYGGSSYNEQFF
TRBJ2-1 | 13 | NA | once | TRBV30 | TGTGCCTGGAGTCCTACTACCTACAATGAGCAGTTCTTC | CAWSPTTYNEQFF
TRBJ1-2 | 13 | TRBD1 | NA | TRBV6-5 | TGTGCCAGCAGTTACGGCAGGGGGTTGGGCTACACCTTC | CASSYGRGLGYTF
TRBJ2-2 | 14 | TRBD2 | once | TRBV6-5 | TGTGCCAGCAAGCGGGAGAGGGATACCGGGGAGCTGTTTTTT | CASKRERDTGELFF
TRBJ2-7 | 15 | NA | NA | TRBV21-1 | TGTGCCAGCAGCAGGGGAGGGGACAAATTCTACGAGCAGTACTTC | CASSRGGDKFYEQYF
TRBJ2-3 | 15 | NA | many | TRBV6-4 | TGTGCCAGCAGTGACGGCGCCTCTAGCACAGATACGCAGTATTTT | CASSDGASSTDTQYF
TRBJ2-3 | 14 | NA | NA | TRBV21-1 | TGTGCCAGCAGCACCTCCGCGGGCACAGATACGCAGTATTTT | CASSTSAGTDTQYF
TRBJ1-4 | 14 | NA | NA | TRBV4-2 | TGTGCCAGCAGCCAAGATAACGCGACTAAAAAACTGTTTTTT | CASSQDNATKKLFF
TRBJ2-1 | 15 | TRBD1 | NA | TRBV5-1 | TGCGCCAGCAGCTTCGGACAGGAGGTCTACAATGAGCAGTTCTTC | CASSFGQEVYNEQFF
TRBJ1-1 | 14 | TRBD1 | NA | TRBV4-3 | TGCGCCAGCAGTCCCGGGACAGGGAACACTGAAGCTTTCTTT | CASSPGTGNTEAFF
TRBJ2-2 | 16 | TRBD2 | NA | TRBV7-9 | TGTGCCAGCAGCCTAGGGACTAGCGGGAAGGCCGGGGAGCTGTTTTTT | CASSLGTSGKAGELFF
TRBJ2-5 | 15 | TRBD1 | once | TRBV5-1 | TGCGCCAGCAGTCCAGGGACAGGATTACAAGAGACCCAGTACTTC | CASSPGTGLQETQYF
TRBJ2-1 | 12 | NA | NA | TRBV4-2 | TGTGCCAGCAGCTTGAATCCCAATGAGCAGTTCTTC | CASSLNPNEQFF
TRBJ2-2 | 21 | TRBD2 | NA | TRBV13 | TGTGCCAGCAGCTCCACGCCCGGACTAGCGGGAGGGGGTACGAACACCGGGGAGCTGTTTTTT | CASSSTPGLAGGGTNTGELFF
TRBJ2-1 | 15 | NA | NA | TRBV19 | TGTGCCAGTAGCACCCCCGGCCTGGCGTACAATGAGCAGTTCTTC | CASSTPGLAYNEQFF
TRBJ1-2 | 12 | NA | NA | TRBV6-5 | TGTGCCAGCAGTTACCGGGGATCCGGCTACACCTTC | CASSYRGSGYTF